The rows below give T cell receptor beta chains drawn from one sample of a study of CD8+ T cells in alopecia areata. Profiling relied on immunoSEQ multiplex PCR, and the TCRdb table lists in-frame clones only, not all of them. The repertoire consists of over 150,000 clones, with 58% occurring once and the leading ten covering 5.5%. The starting material was CD4+ T cells sorted from blood, obtained at week 24, from a patient treated with tofacitinib. The receptor source for this set is a human donor with alopecia areata. The CDR3 runs from the conserved cysteine through the conserved F or W. Fields, in order: D gene, J gene, V gene, CDR3 protein. D genes are given only for firm matches.

D gene: NA
J gene: TRBJ1-4
V gene: TRBV30
CDR3 protein: CAWSWRGGEKLFF

D gene: NA
J gene: TRBJ2-7
V gene: TRBV5-1
CDR3 protein: CASSLARTAYEQYF

D gene: NA
J gene: TRBJ1-5
V gene: TRBV30
CDR3 protein: CAWSVRAGDNQPQHF

D gene: NA
J gene: TRBJ2-1
V gene: TRBV19
CDR3 protein: CASTSIGISRTYNEQFF

D gene: TRBD1
J gene: TRBJ2-7
V gene: TRBV28
CDR3 protein: CASRSQGQGYEQYF

D gene: TRBD2
J gene: TRBJ2-7
V gene: TRBV14
CDR3 protein: CASSQDIGTSVYEQYF

D gene: NA
J gene: TRBJ2-5
V gene: TRBV7-2
CDR3 protein: CASSSPRETQYF

D gene: TRBD1
J gene: TRBJ2-6
V gene: TRBV6-9
CDR3 protein: CASSYPDRRAGANVLTF

D gene: NA
J gene: TRBJ1-1
V gene: TRBV30
CDR3 protein: CAWSPGGPEAFF

D gene: TRBD2
J gene: TRBJ2-3
V gene: TRBV9
CDR3 protein: CASSVGLAGTDTQYF

D gene: TRBD2
J gene: TRBJ2-1
V gene: TRBV7-2
CDR3 protein: CASSLVAGRYNEQFF

D gene: TRBD1
J gene: TRBJ2-2
V gene: TRBV7-2
CDR3 protein: CASRPGQALMDTGELFF

D gene: NA
J gene: TRBJ2-7
V gene: TRBV2
CDR3 protein: CASRQGGHEQYF

D gene: TRBD1
J gene: TRBJ1-2
V gene: TRBV7-2
CDR3 protein: CASSSNGDRYTF

D gene: NA
J gene: TRBJ2-5
V gene: TRBV7-9
CDR3 protein: CASSHRGQPPRGYQETQYF

D gene: TRBD1
J gene: TRBJ2-4
V gene: TRBV6-1
CDR3 protein: CASSLDRGDIQYF

D gene: NA
J gene: TRBJ2-2
V gene: TRBV14
CDR3 protein: CASSEGNVPGELFF

D gene: TRBD1
J gene: TRBJ2-3
V gene: TRBV11-3
CDR3 protein: CASSSQGTLSTDTQYF

D gene: NA
J gene: TRBJ1-1
V gene: TRBV5-1
CDR3 protein: CASSLVAGSNTEAFF

D gene: NA
J gene: TRBJ2-5
V gene: TRBV29-1
CDR3 protein: CSAGTQRETQYF

D gene: NA
J gene: TRBJ2-5
V gene: TRBV7-9
CDR3 protein: CASTPSIETQYF

D gene: NA
J gene: TRBJ1-5
V gene: TRBV7-9
CDR3 protein: CASSRDLPNQPQHF

D gene: NA
J gene: TRBJ1-5
V gene: TRBV15
CDR3 protein: CATSRQGSNQPQHF

D gene: TRBD1
J gene: TRBJ1-1
V gene: TRBV23-1
CDR3 protein: CASSQSSRGSKNTEAFF

D gene: NA
J gene: TRBJ1-1
V gene: TRBV13
CDR3 protein: CASSYGIEAFF

D gene: NA
J gene: TRBJ2-3
V gene: TRBV7-2
CDR3 protein: CASSPGVGDTQYF

D gene: NA
J gene: TRBJ1-6
V gene: TRBV4-1
CDR3 protein: CASRHTDSPLHF

D gene: NA
J gene: TRBJ2-5
V gene: TRBV7-2
CDR3 protein: CASSLVGSQETQYF